This T cell receptor beta chain was identified in a study of T cell repertoires in cytomegalovirus infection. Study in general: From public TCR beta signatures came an indication of both CMV infection and matching HLA type.

This clonotype has at least ten counts. Using its own MiXCR run on the reads, TCRdb lists one record per CDR3 protein. The sample gives about 740,000 distinct CDR3 sequences, roughly 36% of which show up once; roughly 2.8% is in the top ten. The CDR3 length is 15 residues. In germline, CDR1 is SGHTA, CDR2 FQGNSA. Germline trimming cut 4 bases from V and 5 bases from J; bases unmatched to any gene: 9. Material: PBMCs. The receptor was isolated from a human donor in good health (CMV status not recorded). Some clones in this sample may be carry-over from other donors' samples. The rearrangement links TRBV7-2 to TRBJ1-2; 8 bases map to TRBD1. CDR3 in amino acids: CASSSNQGARYGYTF. The CDR3 DNA is TGTGCCAGCAGCTCTAATCAGGGGGCGCGATATGGCTACACCTTC. Based on the CDR3 plus reference TRBV7-2 and TRBJ1-2, the full variable domain is GAGVSQSPSNKVTEKGKDVELRCDPISGHTALYWYRQSLGQGLEFLIYFQGNSAPDKSGLPSDRFSAERTGGSVSTLTIQRTQQEDSAVYLCASSSNQGARYGYTFGSGTRLTVV.